The entry below gives a single T cell receptor (beta chain) sequence along with its context. No antigen is known for it. Free of recent acute infections or vaccinations, the donors were healthy HIV-negative adults. The data derive from a study of shared clonotypes between healthy human individuals. An assay was performed, and its level was deep. Using immunoSEQ multiplex PCR, the repertoire was profiled, and TCRdb retains in-frame clones only, with some absent. The sample has about 1 million clones; roughly 70% are singletons. Findings and caveats of the study: Rarefaction showed sorted-subset sequencing was incomplete despite large depth. The study found lower generation probabilities in non-shared clonotypes than in those shared by all four donors.

The source of this sequence is a man aged 18 to 35 in good health. The source material was memory CD4+ T cells sorted from blood. This sample's subset: CD45RA-negative fraction.

CDR3 loop: CASSVVEGRGNEQFF. The CDR3 nucleotides are TGTGCCAGCAGCGTAGTAGAGGGGAGAGGGAATGAGCAGTTCTTC. The chain has TRBV9 and TRBJ2-1; D could derive from TRBD1 or TRBD2 (5 bases each). The V gene lost 0 bases and the J gene lost 7 bases, with 14 bases spanning the gap. Germline CDR1 SGDLS, CDR2 YYNGEE. The CDR3 contains 15 residues.